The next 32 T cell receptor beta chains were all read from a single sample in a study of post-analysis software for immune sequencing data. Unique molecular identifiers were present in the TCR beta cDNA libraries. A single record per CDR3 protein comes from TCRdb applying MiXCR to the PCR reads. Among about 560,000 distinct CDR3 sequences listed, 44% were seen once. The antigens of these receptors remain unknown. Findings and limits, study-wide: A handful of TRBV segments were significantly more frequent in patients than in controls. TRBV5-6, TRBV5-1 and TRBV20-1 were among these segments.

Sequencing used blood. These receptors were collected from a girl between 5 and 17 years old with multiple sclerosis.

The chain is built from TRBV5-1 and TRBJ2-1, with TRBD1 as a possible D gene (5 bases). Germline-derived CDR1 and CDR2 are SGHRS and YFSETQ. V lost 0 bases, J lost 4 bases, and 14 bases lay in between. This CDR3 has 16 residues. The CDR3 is CASSLGGAATYNEQFF. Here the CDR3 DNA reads TGCGCCAGCAGCTTGGGGGGCGCGGCGACTTACAATGAGCAGTTCTTC.

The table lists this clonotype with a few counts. The CDR3 DNA is TGTGCCAGCAGTGAGGGAGGGTTGATGATGGGCTACACCTTC. Its protein is CASSEGGLMMGYTF. This sequence joins TRBV6-1 and TRBJ1-2, with D unresolved. Germline V gives CDR1 MNHNS, CDR2 SASEGT. V lost 3 bases and J 8 bases, leaving 16 bases between the germline ends. This CDR3 has 14 residues.

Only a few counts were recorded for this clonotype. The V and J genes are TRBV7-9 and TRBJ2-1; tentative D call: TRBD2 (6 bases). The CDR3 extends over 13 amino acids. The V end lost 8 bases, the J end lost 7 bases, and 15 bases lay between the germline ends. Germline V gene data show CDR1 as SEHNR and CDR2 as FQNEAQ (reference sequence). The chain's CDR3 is CASGPSELNEQFF. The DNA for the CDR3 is TGTGCCAGCGGGCCTAGCGAGTTAAATGAGCAGTTCTTC.

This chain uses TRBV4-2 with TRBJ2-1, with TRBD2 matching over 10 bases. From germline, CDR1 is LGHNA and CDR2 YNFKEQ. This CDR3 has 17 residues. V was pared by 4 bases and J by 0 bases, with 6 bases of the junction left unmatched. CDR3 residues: CASSRGLAESSYNEQFF. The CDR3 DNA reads TGTGCCAGCAGCCGAGGACTAGCGGAGAGCTCCTACAATGAGCAGTTCTTC.

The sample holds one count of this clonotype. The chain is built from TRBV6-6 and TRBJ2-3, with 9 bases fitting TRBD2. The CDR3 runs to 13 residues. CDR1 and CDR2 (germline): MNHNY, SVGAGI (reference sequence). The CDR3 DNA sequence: TGTGCTCTGCGAGCGGGAGGATCAGATACGCAGTATTTT. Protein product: CALRAGGSDTQYF.

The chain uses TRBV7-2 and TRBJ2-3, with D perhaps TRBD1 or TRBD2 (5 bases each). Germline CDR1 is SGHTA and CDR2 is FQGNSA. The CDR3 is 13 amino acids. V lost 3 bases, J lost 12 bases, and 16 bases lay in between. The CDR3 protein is CASSFAEGYPQYF. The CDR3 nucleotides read TGTGCCAGCAGCTTCGCTGAGGGGTACCCACAGTATTTT.

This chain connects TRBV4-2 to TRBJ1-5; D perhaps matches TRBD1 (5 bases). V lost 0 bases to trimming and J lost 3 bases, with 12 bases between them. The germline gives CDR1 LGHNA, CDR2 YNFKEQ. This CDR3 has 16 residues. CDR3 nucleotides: TGTGCCAGCAGCCAAGAGGGGGGAATTTCCAATCAGCCCCAGCATTTT. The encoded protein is CASSQEGGISNQPQHF.

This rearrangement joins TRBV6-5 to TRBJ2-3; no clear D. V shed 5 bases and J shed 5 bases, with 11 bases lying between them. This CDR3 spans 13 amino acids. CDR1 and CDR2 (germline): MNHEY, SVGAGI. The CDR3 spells CASSRSYLDTQYF. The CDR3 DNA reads TGTGCCAGCAGTCGGTCTTACCTAGATACGCAGTATTTT.

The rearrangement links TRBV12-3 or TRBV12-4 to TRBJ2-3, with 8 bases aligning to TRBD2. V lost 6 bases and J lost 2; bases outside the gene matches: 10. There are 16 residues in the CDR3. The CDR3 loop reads CASSPGAGGLTDTQYF. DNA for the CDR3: TGTGCCAGCAGCCCCGGGGCGGGGGGTCTCACAGATACGCAGTATTTT.

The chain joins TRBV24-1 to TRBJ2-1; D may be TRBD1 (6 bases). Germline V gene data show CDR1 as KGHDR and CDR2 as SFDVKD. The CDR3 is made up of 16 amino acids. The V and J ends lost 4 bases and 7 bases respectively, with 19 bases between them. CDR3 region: CATSEAGTLVTNEQFF. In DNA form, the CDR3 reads TGTGCCACCAGTGAGGCCGGGACACTTGTAACAAATGAGCAGTTCTTC.

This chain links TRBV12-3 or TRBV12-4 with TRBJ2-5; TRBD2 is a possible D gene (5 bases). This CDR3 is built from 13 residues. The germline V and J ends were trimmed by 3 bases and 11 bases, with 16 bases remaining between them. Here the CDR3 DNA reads TGTGCCAGCAGTTTGTGGCTAGCCAATGAGCAGTACTTC. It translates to CASSLWLANEQYF.

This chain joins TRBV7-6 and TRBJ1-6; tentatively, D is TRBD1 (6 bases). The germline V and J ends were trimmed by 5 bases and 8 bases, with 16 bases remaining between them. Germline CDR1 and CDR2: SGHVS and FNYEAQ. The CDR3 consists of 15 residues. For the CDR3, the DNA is TGTGCCAGCAGCCCCGGGACATATAGTGATTCACCCCTCCACTTT. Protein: CASSPGTYSDSPLHF.

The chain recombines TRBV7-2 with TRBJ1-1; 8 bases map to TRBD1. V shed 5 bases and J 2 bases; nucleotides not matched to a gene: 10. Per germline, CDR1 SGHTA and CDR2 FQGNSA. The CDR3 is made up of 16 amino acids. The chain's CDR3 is CASSPWGQADNTEAFF. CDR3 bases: TGTGCCAGCAGCCCTTGGGGACAGGCCGACAACACTGAAGCTTTCTTT.

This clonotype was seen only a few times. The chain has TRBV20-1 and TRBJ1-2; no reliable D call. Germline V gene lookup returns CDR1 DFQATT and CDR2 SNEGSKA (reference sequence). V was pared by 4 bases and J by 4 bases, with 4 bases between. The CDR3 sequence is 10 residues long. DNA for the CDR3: TGCAGTGCTAAAGGCTATGGCTACACCTTC. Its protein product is CSAKGYGYTF.

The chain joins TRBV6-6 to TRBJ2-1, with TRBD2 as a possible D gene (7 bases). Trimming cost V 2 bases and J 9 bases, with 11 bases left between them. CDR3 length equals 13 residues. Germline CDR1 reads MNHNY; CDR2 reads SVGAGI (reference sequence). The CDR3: CASSYGGGGEQFF. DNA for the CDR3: TGTGCCAGCAGTTACGGGGGCGGGGGTGAGCAGTTCTTC.

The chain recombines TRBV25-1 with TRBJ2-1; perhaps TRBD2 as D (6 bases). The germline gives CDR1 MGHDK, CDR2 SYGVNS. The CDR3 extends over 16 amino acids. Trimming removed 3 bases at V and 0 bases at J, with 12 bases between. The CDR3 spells CASSDLGGTSYNEQFF. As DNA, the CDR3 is TGTGCCAGCAGTGATTTGGGGGGTACCTCCTACAATGAGCAGTTCTTC.

CDR3: CSASGDRGRNEQFF. As DNA, the CDR3 is TGCAGTGCTAGCGGGGACAGGGGGCGAAATGAGCAGTTCTTC. The V call is TRBV20-1, the J call TRBJ2-1, with 12 bases matching TRBD1. J gave up 7 bases and V 3 bases, and 4 bases lay outside the gene matches. The CDR3 spans 14 residues. Looked up from germline, CDR1 is DFQATT and CDR2 is SNEGSKA (reference sequence).

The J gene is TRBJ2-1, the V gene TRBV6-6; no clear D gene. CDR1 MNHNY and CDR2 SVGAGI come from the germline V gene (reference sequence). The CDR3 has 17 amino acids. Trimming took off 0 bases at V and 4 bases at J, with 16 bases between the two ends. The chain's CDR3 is CASSYSIKPPGYNEQFF. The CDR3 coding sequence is TGTGCCAGCAGTTACTCAATCAAGCCCCCTGGGTACAATGAGCAGTTCTTC.

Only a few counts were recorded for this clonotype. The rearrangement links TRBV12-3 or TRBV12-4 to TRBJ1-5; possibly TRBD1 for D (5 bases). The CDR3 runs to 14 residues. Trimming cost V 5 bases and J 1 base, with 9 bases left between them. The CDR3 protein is CASSPRGSNQPQHF. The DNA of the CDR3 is TGTGCCAGCAGTCCTAGGGGCAGCAATCAGCCCCAGCATTTT.

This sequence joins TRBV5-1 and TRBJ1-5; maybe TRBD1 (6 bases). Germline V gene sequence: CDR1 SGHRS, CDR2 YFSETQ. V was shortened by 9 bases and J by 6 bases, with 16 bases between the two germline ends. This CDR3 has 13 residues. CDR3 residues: CANLGGPGQPQHF. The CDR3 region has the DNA TGCGCCAACCTGGGGGGCCCGGGTCAGCCCCAGCATTTT. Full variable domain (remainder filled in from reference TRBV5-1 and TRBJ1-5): KAGVTQTPRYLIKTRGQQVTLSCSPISGHRSVSWYQQTPGQGLQFLFEYFSETQRNKGNFPGRFSGRQFSNSRSEMNVSTLELGDSALYLCANLGGPGQPQHFGDGTRLSIL.

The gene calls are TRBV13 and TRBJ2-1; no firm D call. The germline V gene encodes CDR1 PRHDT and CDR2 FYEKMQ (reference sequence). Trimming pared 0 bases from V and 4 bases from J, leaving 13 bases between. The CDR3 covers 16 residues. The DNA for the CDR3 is TGTGCCAGCAGCTTAGGGGGCAGTATACGATACAATGAGCAGTTCTTC. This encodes CASSLGGSIRYNEQFF.

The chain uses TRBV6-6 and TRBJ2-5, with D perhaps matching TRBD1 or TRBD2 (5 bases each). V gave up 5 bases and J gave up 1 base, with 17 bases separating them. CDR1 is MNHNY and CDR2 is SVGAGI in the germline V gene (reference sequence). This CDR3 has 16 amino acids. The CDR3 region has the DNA TGTGCCAGCAGTCCCCCCGGGGCTGTCTTCCAAGAGACCCAGTACTTC. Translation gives CASSPPGAVFQETQYF.

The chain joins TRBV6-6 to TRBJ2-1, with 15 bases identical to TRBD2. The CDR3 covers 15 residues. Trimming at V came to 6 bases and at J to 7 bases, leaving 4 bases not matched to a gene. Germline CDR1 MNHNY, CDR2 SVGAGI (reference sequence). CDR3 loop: CASRRTSGRGNEQFF. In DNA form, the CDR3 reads TGTGCCAGCAGGCGGACTAGCGGGAGGGGGAATGAGCAGTTCTTC.

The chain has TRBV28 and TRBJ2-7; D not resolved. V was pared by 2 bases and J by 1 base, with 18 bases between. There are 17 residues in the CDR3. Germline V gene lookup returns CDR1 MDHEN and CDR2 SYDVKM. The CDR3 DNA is TGTGCCAGCAGTTTAACCCCCTATCCCGTGGAATCCTACGAGCAGTACTTC. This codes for CASSLTPYPVESYEQYF.

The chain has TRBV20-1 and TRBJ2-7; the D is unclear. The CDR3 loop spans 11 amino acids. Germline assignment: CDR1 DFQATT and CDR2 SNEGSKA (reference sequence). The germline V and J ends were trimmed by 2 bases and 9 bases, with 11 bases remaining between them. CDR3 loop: CSARYGLVQYF. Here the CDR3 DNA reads TGCAGTGCTAGATACGGCCTGGTGCAGTACTTC.

The CDR3 DNA sequence: TGTGCCAGCAGCTTAGCGCGGGGAACGGACGAGCAGTACTTC. Its translation: CASSLARGTDEQYF. The chain combines TRBV7-8 with TRBJ2-7; D may be TRBD2 (6 bases). Germline loops: CDR1 SGHVS, CDR2 FQNEAQ. This CDR3 is built from 14 residues. V lost 0 bases and J lost 5, with 11 bases in between.

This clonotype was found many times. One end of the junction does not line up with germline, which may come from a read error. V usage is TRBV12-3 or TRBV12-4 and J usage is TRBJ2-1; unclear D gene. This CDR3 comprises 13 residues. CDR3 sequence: CASSLGAYNEQFF. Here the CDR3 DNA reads TGTGCCAGCAGCTTAGGCGCCTACAATGAGCAGTTCTTC.

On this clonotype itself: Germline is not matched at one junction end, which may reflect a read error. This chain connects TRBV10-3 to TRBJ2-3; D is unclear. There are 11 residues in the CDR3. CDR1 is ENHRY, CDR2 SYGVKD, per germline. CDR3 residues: CAVSSTDTQYF. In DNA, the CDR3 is TGTGCCGTCAGCAGCACAGATACGCAGTATTTT.

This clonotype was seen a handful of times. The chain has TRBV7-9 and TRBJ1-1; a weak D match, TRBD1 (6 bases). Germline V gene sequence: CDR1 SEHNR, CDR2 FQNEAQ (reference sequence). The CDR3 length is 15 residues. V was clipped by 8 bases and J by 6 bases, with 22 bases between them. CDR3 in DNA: TGTGCCAGCTCTCCTGGGCGTCGGGGGCGATCTGAAGCTTTCTTT. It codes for CASSPGRRGRSEAFF. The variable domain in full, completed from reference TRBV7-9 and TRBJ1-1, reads DTGVSQNPRHKITKRGQNVTFRCDPISEHNRLYWYRQTLGQGPEFLTYFQNEAQLEKSRLLSDRFSAERPKGSFSTLEIQRTEQGDSAMYLCASSPGRRGRSEAFFGQGTRLTVV.

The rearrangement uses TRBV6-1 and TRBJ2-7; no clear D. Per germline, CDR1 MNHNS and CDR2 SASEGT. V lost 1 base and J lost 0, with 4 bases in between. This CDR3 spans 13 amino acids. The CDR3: CASSEEFSYEQYF. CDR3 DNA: TGTGCCAGCAGTGAAGAGTTCTCCTACGAGCAGTACTTC.

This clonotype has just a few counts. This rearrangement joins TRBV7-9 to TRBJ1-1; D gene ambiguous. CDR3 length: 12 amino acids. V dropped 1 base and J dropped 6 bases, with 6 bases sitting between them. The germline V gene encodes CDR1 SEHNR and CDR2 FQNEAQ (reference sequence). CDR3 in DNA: TGTGCCAGCAGCTTAGAAATTCCTGAAGCTTTCTTT. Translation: CASSLEIPEAFF.

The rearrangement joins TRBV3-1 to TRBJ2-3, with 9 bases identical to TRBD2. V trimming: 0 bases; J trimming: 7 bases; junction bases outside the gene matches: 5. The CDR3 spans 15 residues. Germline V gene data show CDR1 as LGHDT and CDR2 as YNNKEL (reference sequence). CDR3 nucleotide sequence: TGTGCCAGCAGCCAAGAGGCTAGCGGGACATATACGCAGTATTTT. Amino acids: CASSQEASGTYTQYF.